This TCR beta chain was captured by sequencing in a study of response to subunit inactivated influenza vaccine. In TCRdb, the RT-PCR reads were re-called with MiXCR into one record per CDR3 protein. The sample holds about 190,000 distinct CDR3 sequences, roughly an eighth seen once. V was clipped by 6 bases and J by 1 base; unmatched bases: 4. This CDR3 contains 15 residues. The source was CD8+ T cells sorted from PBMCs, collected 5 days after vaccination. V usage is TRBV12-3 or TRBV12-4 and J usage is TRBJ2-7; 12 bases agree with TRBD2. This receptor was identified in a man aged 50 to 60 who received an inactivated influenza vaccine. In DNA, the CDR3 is TGTGCCAGCAGCTGGACTAGCGGGACTTCCTACGAGCAGTACTTC. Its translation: CASSWTSGTSYEQYF.